The TCR beta chain under discussion was sequenced for a study of a mutant IDH1 vaccine in newly diagnosed glioma. This table comes from immunoSEQ multiplex PCR, and its TCRdb copy is limited to in-frame clones, with some not included. Among about 26,000 clones, less than 90% were seen once, and the ten largest hold around 29%. On this clone: Its cognate antigen is unknown.

J gave up 8 bases and V 4 bases, and 8 bases lay outside the gene matches. Per germline, CDR1 SGHNT and CDR2 YYREEE (reference sequence). The CDR3 spans 14 residues. Time point: week 35, safety follow-up. The investigators gave 300 ug of mutant IDH1 20-mer peptide in each vaccine dose, together with topical imiquimod. The gene calls are TRBV5-4 and TRBJ2-1; TRBD2 matches 8 bases. This specimen consisted of PBMCs, obtained from a glioma patient whose treatment included an IDH1 peptide vaccine. This clonotype originated in a man under 40 with glioma. The CDR3, as DNA: TGTGCCAGCAGCCGCTCAGCGGGAGCCCATGAGCAGTTCTTC. As protein: CASSRSAGAHEQFF.